The sequence of this T cell receptor beta chain was determined in a study of T-cell memory formation after mild COVID-19. The 5'RACE method, run with constant-segment primers, produced TCR alpha and TCR beta cDNA libraries (carrying sample barcodes and UMIs). TCRdb ran MiXCR on the 5' RACE reads and lists one entry per CDR3 protein. This sample has a few hundred thousand distinct CDR3 sequences; under 20% occur once, and the top ten carry roughly 23%. Only a few counts were recorded for this clonotype. The length of the CDR3 is 14 residues. Germline V gene sequence: CDR1 KGHSH, CDR2 LQKENI. V was clipped by 2 bases and J by 6 bases; unmatched bases: 3.

The TCR comes from a man younger than 30 who had mild COVID-19 (a few samples of this study predate the infection). Cell type and time point are not known. The sample consisted of PBMCs or a T cell subset sorted from them (not recorded which). The chain recombines TRBV18 with TRBJ1-4; 7 nucleotides match TRBD1. The CDR3 sequence: CASSPFTGDEKLFF. CDR3 bases: TGTGCCAGCTCACCATTCACAGGGGATGAAAAACTGTTTTTT.